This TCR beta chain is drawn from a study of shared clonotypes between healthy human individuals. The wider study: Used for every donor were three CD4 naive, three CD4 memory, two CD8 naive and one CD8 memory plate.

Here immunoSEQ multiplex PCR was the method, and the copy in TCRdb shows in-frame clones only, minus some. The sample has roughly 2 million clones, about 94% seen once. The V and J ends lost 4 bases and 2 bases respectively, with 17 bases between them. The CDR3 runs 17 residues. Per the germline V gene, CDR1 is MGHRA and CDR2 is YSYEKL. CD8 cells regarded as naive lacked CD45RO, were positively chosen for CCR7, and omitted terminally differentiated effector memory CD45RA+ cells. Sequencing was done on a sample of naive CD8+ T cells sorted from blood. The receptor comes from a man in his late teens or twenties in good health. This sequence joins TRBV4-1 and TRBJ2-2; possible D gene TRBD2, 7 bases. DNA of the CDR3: TGCGCCAGCAGCCCCTTGGGGGGGCGGGGAAACACCGGGGAGCTGTTTTTT. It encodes CASSPLGGRGNTGELFF.